The clone carrying this TCR beta chain was detected ten times or more. The antigen is undetermined. The V end was cut by 5 bases, the J end by 5 bases, with 13 bases between. Germline V gives CDR1 SGHTA, CDR2 FQGNSA. The CDR3 runs 14 residues. This sample was included in a study of T cell repertoires in cytomegalovirus infection. On the study more broadly: Matching HLA type and CMV infection were both indicated by public TCR beta signatures. General observations from the study: In two of eight donors, the top clonotype was HLA-C-restricted CMV-specific. Cumulative frequency of public TCR beta families picked out carriers of CMV plus the relevant HLA.

TCRdb independently ran MiXCR on the reads; one entry per CDR3 protein. Among approximately 250,000 distinct CDR3 sequences listed, about 12% were seen once. Sequencing was done on a sample of PBMCs. The source of this sequence is a human donor in good health (CMV status not recorded). Some clones in this sample may be carry-over from other donors' samples. V usage is TRBV7-2 and J usage is TRBJ2-1, with no clear D. The CDR3: CASSLRWADNEQFF. The CDR3 DNA follows: TGTGCCAGCAGCCTTAGATGGGCGGACAATGAGCAGTTCTTC.